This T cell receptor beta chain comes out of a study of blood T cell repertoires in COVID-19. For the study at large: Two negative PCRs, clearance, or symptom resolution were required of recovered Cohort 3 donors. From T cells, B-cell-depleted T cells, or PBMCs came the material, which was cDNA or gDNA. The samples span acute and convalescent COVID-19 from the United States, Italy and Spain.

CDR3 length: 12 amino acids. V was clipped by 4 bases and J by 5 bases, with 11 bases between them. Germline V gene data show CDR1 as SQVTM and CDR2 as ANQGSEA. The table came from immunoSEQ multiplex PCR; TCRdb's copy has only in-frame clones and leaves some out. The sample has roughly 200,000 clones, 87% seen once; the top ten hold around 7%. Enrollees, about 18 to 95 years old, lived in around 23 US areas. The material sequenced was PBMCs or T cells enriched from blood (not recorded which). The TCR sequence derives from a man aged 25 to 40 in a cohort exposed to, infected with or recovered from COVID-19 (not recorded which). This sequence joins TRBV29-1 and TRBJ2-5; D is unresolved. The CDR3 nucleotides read TGCAGCGTTGGGATAGCTACCGAGACCCAGTACTTC. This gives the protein CSVGIATETQYF.